Below, 8 T cell receptor beta chains from the same sample are listed, as sequenced in a study of T cell responses to AZD1222 COVID-19 vaccine. Assay used: immunoSEQ multiplex PCR; TCRdb lists only in-frame clones, some missing. In the table there are 150,000 to 200,000 clones, 85% to 95% of which are singletons. Sequencing used peripheral blood, obtained on day 0 of AZD1222 vaccination. Every receptor here comes from an adult in good health.

The V call is TRBV7-8, the J call TRBJ1-2; weak D call: TRBD1 (5 bases). Trimming shortened V by 5 bases and J by 4 bases, and 26 bases separated the two germline ends. CDR1 and CDR2 (germline): SGHVS, FQNEAQ. CDR3 length: 18 amino acids. The CDR3 DNA sequence: TGTGCCAGCAGCCGAGGGGAAGGTTTGGTGTTGGCCCGCTATGGCTACACCTTC. Its translation is CASSRGEGLVLARYGYTF.

The chain carries TRBV5-1 and TRBJ1-1; 7 bases are a match to TRBD1. The trim removed 4 bases at V and 14 bases at J, leaving 11 bases unmatched. Germline CDR1 is SGHRS and CDR2 is YFSETQ. The CDR3 totals 12 residues. In DNA form, the CDR3 reads TGCGCCAGCAGCCCCCAGGGGGGCTCGGACTTCTTT. Translation gives CASSPQGGSDFF.

This chain connects TRBV29-1 to TRBJ2-5, with D perhaps TRBD1 or TRBD2 (5 bases each). V was trimmed by 0 bases and J by 1 base, leaving 12 bases between them. This CDR3 is 15 amino acids long. Germline CDR1 is SQVTM and CDR2 is ANQGSEA. CDR3 loop: CSVEDLEGTQETQYF. CDR3 nucleotides: TGCAGCGTTGAAGATCTCGAGGGGACCCAAGAGACCCAGTACTTC.

V gene TRBV15 combines with J gene TRBJ2-1; D is possibly TRBD2 (5 bases). Germline CDR1 is LNHNV and CDR2 is YYDKDF (reference sequence). The CDR3 is made up of 15 amino acids. Trimming removed 0 bases from V and 4 bases from J, with 10 bases in between. The CDR3: CATSRDRTPYNEQFF. The CDR3 nucleotides read TGTGCCACCAGCAGAGATCGGACTCCGTACAATGAGCAGTTCTTC.

The genes are TRBV27 and TRBJ2-1; TRBD1 is a possible D gene (5 bases). Trimming pared 7 bases from V and 0 bases from J, leaving 13 bases between. The CDR3 runs to 15 residues. Per germline, CDR1 MNHEY and CDR2 SMNVEV (reference sequence). The CDR3: CASKSGRSSYNEQFF. As DNA, the CDR3 is TGTGCCAGCAAGTCAGGGCGGAGCTCCTACAATGAGCAGTTCTTC.

The chain carries TRBV14 and TRBJ2-1, with D unclear. Germline V gives CDR1 SGHDN, CDR2 FVKESK. V lost 0 bases, J lost 8 bases, and 5 bases lay in between. CDR3 length equals 12 residues. The CDR3 protein is CASSQEGHEQFF. The CDR3 DNA is TGTGCCAGCAGCCAAGAAGGCCATGAGCAGTTCTTC.

The chain uses TRBV12-3 or TRBV12-4 and TRBJ2-1, with D uncertain. Trimming cost V 1 base and J 9 bases, with 4 bases left between them. This CDR3 is 11 amino acids long. The CDR3: CASSLGAEQFF. CDR3 DNA sequence: TGTGCCAGCAGTTTAGGGGCTGAGCAGTTCTTC.

The gene calls are TRBV4-2 and TRBJ1-2; D may be TRBD1 (5 bases). The CDR3 is made up of 15 amino acids. CDR1 is LGHNA, CDR2 YNFKEQ, per germline. V gave up 0 bases and J gave up 3 bases, with 11 bases separating them. The DNA for the CDR3 is TGTGCCAGCAGCCAAGAATGGATGGGGCACTATGGCTACACCTTC. Its protein is CASSQEWMGHYGYTF.